This is a list of T cell receptor beta chains from one sample in a study of blood T cell repertoires in COVID-19. The table came from immunoSEQ multiplex PCR; TCRdb's copy has only in-frame clones and leaves some out. The repertoire holds around 250,000 clones, with roughly 84% as singletons. The sequencing input was peripheral blood. Receptors were obtained from a woman younger than 35 with acute or convalescent COVID-19. CDR3s include the opening cysteine and the closing phenylalanine or tryptophan. D genes are given only for firm matches.

v_gene	j_gene	d_gene	CDR3aa	CDR3nt
TRBV20-1	TRBJ1-3	TRBD1	CSASERQGAGNTIYF	TGCAGTGCTAGTGAGCGTCAGGGGGCTGGAAACACCATATATTTT
TRBV19	TRBJ2-3	TRBD2	CASSIIGSGRATDTQYF	TGTGCCAGTAGTATAATTGGGAGCGGGAGGGCCACAGATACGCAGTATTTT
TRBV6-5	TRBJ1-6	TRBD1	CASSYQGDRNSPLHF	TGTGCCAGCAGTTACCAGGGGGATCGGAATTCACCCCTCCACTTT
TRBV3-1/TRBV3-2	TRBJ1-5	TRBD1	CASSLDRDGNQPQHF	TGTGCCAGCAGCCTGGACAGGGACGGCAATCAGCCCCAGCATTTT
TRBV7-8	TRBJ2-1	TRBD2	CASSLGGSGASYNEQFF	TGTGCCAGCAGCTTAGGCGGTAGCGGGGCCTCCTACAATGAGCAGTTCTTC
TRBV19	TRBJ2-7	NA	CASSIWQGNDEQYF	TGTGCCAGTAGTATTTGGCAGGGTAATGACGAGCAGTACTTC
TRBV2	TRBJ1-5	NA	CASSEALRSNQPQHF	TGTGCCAGCAGTGAAGCGCTTCGCAGTAATCAGCCCCAGCATTTT
TRBV19	TRBJ1-6	NA	CASSGHAIAGHSPLHF	TGTGCCAGTAGTGGCCACGCCATAGCTGGTCATTCACCCCTCCACTTT
TRBV6-5	TRBJ1-2	NA	CASSYAGYGGYTF	TGTGCCAGCAGTTACGCAGGGTATGGTGGCTACACCTTC
TRBV6-6	TRBJ2-1	NA	CASSSHSSSYNEQFF	TGTGCCAGCAGTTCGCATTCGAGCTCCTACAATGAGCAGTTCTTC
TRBV19	TRBJ2-2	TRBD2	CASLADANTGELFF	TGTGCCAGCCTAGCGGATGCTAACACCGGGGAGCTGTTTTTT
TRBV28	TRBJ1-5	NA	CASGLSGNQPQHF	TGTGCCAGCGGCTTATCGGGGAATCAGCCCCAGCATTTT
TRBV12-3/TRBV12-4	TRBJ2-1	NA	CASSPDSTEQFF	TGTGCCAGCAGTCCCGACTCAACCGAGCAGTTCTTC
TRBV19	TRBJ1-1	TRBD1	CASSFNRGADMNTEAFF	TGTGCCAGTAGTTTCAACAGGGGCGCCGATATGAACACTGAAGCTTTCTTT
TRBV29-1	TRBJ2-1	NA	CSGQELHEQFF	TGCAGCGGACAGGAGTTGCATGAGCAGTTCTTC
TRBV7-3	TRBJ1-1	TRBD1	CASSPRQGSEAFF	TGTGCCAGCAGCCCGCGACAGGGCTCTGAAGCTTTCTTT
TRBV10-3	TRBJ2-3	TRBD2	CATRVGTSGRILADTQYF	TGTGCCACACGTGTAGGGACTAGCGGGAGGATTTTGGCAGATACGCAGTATTTT